A selection of T cell receptor beta chains follows, all from one sample in a study of cytomegalovirus exposure and HLA in healthy donors. Clones were sequenced by immunoSEQ multiplex PCR, and TCRdb holds only the in-frame ones, with some missing. The profile shows roughly 300,000 clones, roughly nine tenths of them singletons. Sequencing was performed on PBMCs. All receptors derive from a woman younger than 45 in good health and CMV-seropositive. CDR3s include the opening cysteine and the closing phenylalanine or tryptophan. Fields, in order: clone size, J gene, CDR3 length, V gene, CDR3 protein. Clone size is given for some rows only: seen once, a few or many times, or a class if the clone is expanded.

- TRBJ2-1 17 TRBV5-1 CASRVRLAGFRGNEQFF
- TRBJ2-1 15 TRBV5-6 CASSLGTSGSNEQFF
- TRBJ2-1 15 TRBV5-1 CASSPRDFTYNEQFF
- TRBJ2-5 13 TRBV30 CAWSVQGVGTQYF
- TRBJ2-7 15 TRBV29-1 CSVDWVGQGIGEQYF
once TRBJ2-3 14 TRBV30 CAWSYLRRTDTQYF
- TRBJ2-7 14 TRBV2 CASSQAGAVNEQYF
- TRBJ2-5 14 TRBV11-2 CASSLRDPQETQYF
- TRBJ2-7 15 TRBV5-5 CASSFSGGPVYEQYF
- TRBJ2-1 17 TRBV25-1 CASRGTTGDRPYNEQFF
- TRBJ1-5 16 TRBV11-3 CASSFSTIQGAKPQHF
- TRBJ2-3 15 TRBV4-3 CASSFTGVSTDTQYF
few TRBJ1-4 15 TRBV9 CASSVSGTRNEKLFF
- TRBJ1-4 14 TRBV5-8 CASSFHFGPEKLFF
once TRBJ2-1 13 TRBV18 CASSPSTSDEQFF
few TRBJ2-7 13 TRBV6-1 CASIGQGDYEQYF
- TRBJ1-1 15 TRBV7-6 CASSLKTGVNTEAFF
- TRBJ2-5 16 TRBV7-8 CASSSPGQGAQETQYF
- TRBJ2-1 17 TRBV9 CASLHSGPGTSYNEQFF
- TRBJ2-2 16 TRBV9 CASSVAPGGGTGELFF
- TRBJ2-3 16 TRBV5-5 CASRRFATASTDTQYF
- TRBJ2-7 17 TRBV7-3 CASSQDRVDLWTYEQYF
- TRBJ1-1 15 TRBV27 CASSSRRGVSTEAFF
- TRBJ1-5 12 TRBV30 CAWSMGNQPQHF
once TRBJ1-2 13 TRBV9 CASSVGGNYGYTF
- TRBJ2-6 16 TRBV18 CASSPSAGGGANVLTF
- TRBJ2-7 14 TRBV7-8 CASSRREVSYEQYF
- TRBJ2-7 13 TRBV9 CASGLADSYEQYF
- TRBJ1-1 13 TRBV27 CASSWGPDTEAFF
few TRBJ1-2 11 TRBV6-5 CATNRGKGYTF
- TRBJ2-7 16 TRBV27 CASSLSARASSYEQYF
- TRBJ1-2 16 TRBV25-1 CASSEWGGPTNYGYTF
- TRBJ2-1 16 TRBV5-1 CASSSLAGGLYNEQFF
- TRBJ1-2 14 TRBV4-2 CASSQDRGVYGYTF
- TRBJ2-4 15 TRBV19 CASSIVGTAKNIQYF
- TRBJ1-5 13 TRBV5-1 CASSATGNQPQHF
few TRBJ1-2 14 TRBV6-1 CASSEGNISRGYTF
- TRBJ2-3 14 TRBV15 CATSRDLLVDTQYF
- TRBJ2-7 14 TRBV29-1 CSVINGSYSYEQYF
once TRBJ2-3 14 TRBV6-1 CASTGSTITDTQYF
- TRBJ2-2 17 TRBV5-1 CASSEPGLARNTGELFF
- TRBJ2-5 16 TRBV6-6 CASSESSGQPSETQYF
- TRBJ1-2 17 TRBV5-8 CASSVRDRGYSNYGYTF
- TRBJ2-2 15 TRBV7-9 CASSVTSVLTGELFF
- TRBJ1-1 16 TRBV9 CASSVEGMSGDTEAFF
few TRBJ2-7 14 TRBV5-5 CASSLGKGAYEQYF
- TRBJ2-7 13 TRBV28 CASILGGSYEQYF
once TRBJ1-1 14 TRBV29-1 CSVVTGGLNTEAFF